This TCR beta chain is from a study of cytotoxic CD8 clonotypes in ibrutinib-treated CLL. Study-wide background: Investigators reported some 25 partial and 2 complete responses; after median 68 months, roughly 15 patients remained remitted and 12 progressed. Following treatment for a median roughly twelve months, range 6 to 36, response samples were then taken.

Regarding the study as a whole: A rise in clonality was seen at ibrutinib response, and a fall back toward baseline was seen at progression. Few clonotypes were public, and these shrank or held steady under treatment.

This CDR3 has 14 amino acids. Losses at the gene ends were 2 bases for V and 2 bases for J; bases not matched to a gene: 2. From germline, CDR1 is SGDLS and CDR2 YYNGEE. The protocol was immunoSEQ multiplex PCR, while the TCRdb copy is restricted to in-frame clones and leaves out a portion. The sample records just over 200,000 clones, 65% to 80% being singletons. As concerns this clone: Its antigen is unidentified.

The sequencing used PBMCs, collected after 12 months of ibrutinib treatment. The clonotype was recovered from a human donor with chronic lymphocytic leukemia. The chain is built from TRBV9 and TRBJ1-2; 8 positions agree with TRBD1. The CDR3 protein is CASSVGDRNYGYTF. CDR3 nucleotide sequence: TGTGCCAGCAGCGTGGGGGACAGGAACTATGGCTACACCTTC. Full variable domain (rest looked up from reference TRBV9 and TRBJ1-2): DSGVTQTPKHLITATGQRVTLRCSPRSGDLSVYWYQQSLDQGLQFLIQYYNGEERAKGNILERFSAQQFPDLHSELNLSSLELGDSALYFCASSVGDRNYGYTFGSGTRLTVV.